Listed below are T cell receptor beta chains from one sample, sequenced in a study of vaccination and CD4 T cells after COVID-19. TCRdb used MiXCR to reprocess the PCR reads, holding one entry per CDR3 protein. The repertoire has 15,000 to 20,000 distinct CDR3 sequences, about a third of them found once; the top ten carry roughly 25%. The antigens of these receptors remain unknown. This specimen was CD4+ T cells from blood, cultured in vitro, taken before SARS-CoV-2 vaccination. The receptors were sampled from a human donor who received a COVID-19 vaccine. The conserved cysteine and the conserved F or W are not part of the CDR3 here.

V gene	CDR3 protein
TRBV19	ASSRTSGVLTKETQY
TRBV12-3/TRBV12-4	ASSSPRTGTGSRGYT
TRBV10-3	AISQRNQGAEAF
TRBV29-1	SGRQANYGYT
TRBV5-1	ASSDRTGEGNSPLH
TRBV19	ASRLRTDNTGELF
TRBV20-1	SARSGTGGETQY
TRBV21-1	ASSKEKQGRTDTQY
TRBV19	ASRQGARTTGELF
TRBV27	ASSSGGGGCTEAF
TRBV6-1	ASTRDGNQPQH
TRBV19	ASSQMTAGETQY
TRBV5-1	ASSLDGQGRTEAF
TRBV20-1	SARDPVGVSYNEQF
TRBV11-2	ASSLDSTGEDYEQY
TRBV7-3	ASTKSGSYNSPLH
TRBV12-3/TRBV12-4	ASSPTVAGVGETQY
TRBV2	ASSVGGQTEAF
TRBV14	ASSQGSVDEQY
TRBV7-8	ASSLRRYMNTEAF
TRBV10-1	ASSESGGQETQY
TRBV6-1	ASSEDGKLGYT
TRBV10-3	AAGGGVTDTQY
TRBV5-4	ASTLGPGSATEAF
TRBV5-4	ASSLQVGDTQY
TRBV6-4	ASSDWGSGGRQF
TRBV15	ATTRGSGGPVETQY
TRBV20-1	SAPDRLAGVSETQY
TRBV29-1	SVRTGTYEQY
TRBV12-3/TRBV12-4	ASNIGTGANYGYT
TRBV5-6	ASSGLSYEQY
TRBV10-3	AIGKVGGQVVYEQY
TRBV20-1	SARDPGDQPQH
TRBV6-7	ASSYLGPGQPLCYT
TRBV10-3	AISEHESGTYT
TRBV20-1	REVRTGVILAKNIQY
TRBV12-3/TRBV12-4	ASSLAGGLRHEQY
TRBV30	ASTEPVGNTIY
TRBV19	ASSFGPGQGYNYGYT
TRBV5-1	ASSTGQGAVEAF
TRBV6-2/TRBV6-3	ASSYVGREQY
TRBV20-1	SARVASGPRTEAF
TRBV27	ASSPRDTGYGYT
TRBV14	ASSHDILGARNTEAF
TRBV19	ATDRGRYNQPQH
TRBV2	ASTGLADTDTQY
TRBV20-1	SARDYNRGKEKLF
TRBV7-9	ASNLDMISNTGELF
TRBV5-4	ASSVEGTGGLRAF
TRBV30	AWRVYNEQF
TRBV9	ASSPRRGAGSTEAF
TRBV6-5	ASSFFGGSDTEAF
TRBV19	ASSTQSLQQGANYGYT